Reported below is one T cell receptor beta chain. Its target is not known. One end of the junction is discordant with germline, which a read error may explain. Germline assignment: CDR1 MDHEN and CDR2 SYDVKM. The CDR3 runs 15 residues. This specimen belongs to a study of tumor and adjacent non-tumor tissue in lung cancer. Study-level background: Histology: 12 adenocarcinoma, a couple of squamous cell carcinoma, 1 small cell lung cancer. Samples averaged roughly 4.2 million productive TCRbeta reads each. Whole-study findings and limits: Compared with tumor, normal lung showed significantly lower TCR diversity.

Three rounds of nested PCR, following a modified ARM-PCR protocol, produced the TCRbeta library. TCRdb recomputed calls from the multiplex PCR reads with MiXCR, one row per CDR3 protein. The sample includes about 78,000 distinct CDR3 sequences, 65% to 90% of them seen just once. RNA was extracted from bulk tissue without any cell sorting. The specimen sequenced was lung tumor tissue. The source is a woman in her forties or fifties with non-small cell lung cancer. The chain employs TRBV28 and TRBJ1-6; D remains unclear. CDR3 coding DNA: TGTGCAAGCAGTTTGCACAGTGGGCTAGATTCACCCCTTCACTTT. It translates to CASSLHSGLDSPLHF.